The 25 T cell receptor beta chains listed next were all sequenced from one sample in a study of radiation and T cells in renal cell carcinoma. The assay was immunoSEQ multiplex PCR, and TCRdb's table has in-frame clones only and misses some. Of about 130,000 clones listed, around nine tenths are singletons. Stated time point: blood 2 weeks post-SBRT. As to treatment: 15 Gy SBRT to primary tumor, nephrectomy 4 weeks later. The sample was blood, taken from a patient whose treatment included radiotherapy and nephrectomy. The receptor source for this set is a woman in her seventies with renal cell carcinoma.

This chain links TRBV28 with TRBJ1-4, with 9 bases fitting TRBD1. The V gene end was trimmed by 6 bases and the J gene end by 8 bases; junction bases not matched to a gene: 7. Germline CDR1 MDHEN, CDR2 SYDVKM. The CDR3 covers 14 residues. The CDR3 DNA is TGTGCCAGCAGCCAAGGGACAGGGAGGGAAAAACTGTTTTTT. This codes for CASSQGTGREKLFF.

J is TRBJ1-1 and V is TRBV6-1; D gene uncertain. Trimming took off 4 bases at V and 4 bases at J, with 19 bases between the two ends. Germline V CDR1 and CDR2: MNHNS, SASEGT. The CDR3 runs 16 residues. The CDR3 region is CASSGDLLRGITEAFF. The CDR3 nucleotides read TGTGCCAGCAGTGGAGACCTTCTAAGAGGGATCACTGAAGCTTTCTTT.

The V gene is TRBV7-2, the J gene TRBJ1-4; no definite D call. The V end lost 5 bases, the J end lost 10 bases, and 11 bases lay between the germline ends. This CDR3 spans 12 amino acids. Germline V gives CDR1 SGHTA, CDR2 FQGNSA. The CDR3 sequence: CASSISRGKLFF. The CDR3 coding sequence is TGTGCCAGCAGCATAAGCCGGGGAAAACTGTTTTTT.

As DNA, the CDR3 is TGTGCCAGCAGCTTAGTCCGCTCGACAGGGGGAGAGACCCAGTACTTC. Protein sequence: CASSLVRSTGGETQYF. The chain employs TRBV7-9 and TRBJ2-5; 9 bases map to TRBD1. This CDR3 spans 16 amino acids. V trimming: 1 base; J trimming: 4 bases; junction bases outside the gene matches: 7. Germline V gives CDR1 SEHNR, CDR2 FQNEAQ (reference sequence). Filled out from reference TRBV7-9 and TRBJ2-5, the complete variable domain reads DTGVSQNPRHKITKRGQNVTFRCDPISEHNRLYWYRQTLGQGPEFLTYFQNEAQLEKSRLLSDRFSAERPKGSFSTLEIQRTEQGDSAMYLCASSLVRSTGGETQYFGPGTRLLVL.

The V gene is TRBV5-1, the J gene TRBJ2-7, with a possible D match to TRBD2 (5 bases). Trimming pared 5 bases from V and 5 bases from J, leaving 17 bases between. Germline V gives CDR1 SGHRS, CDR2 YFSETQ. There are 14 residues in the CDR3. The DNA of the CDR3 is TGCGCCAGCAGGTCCGGACTGGATCGGGACGAGCAGTACTTC. Protein: CASRSGLDRDEQYF.

V usage is TRBV28 and J usage is TRBJ2-1; 8 bases are shared with TRBD1. Germline V lookup: CDR1 MDHEN, CDR2 SYDVKM. The ends lost 11 bases at V and 5 bases at J; junction bases unmatched: 8. The CDR3 is 13 residues long. CDR3 region: CAGRDRGDNEQFF. The CDR3, as DNA: TGTGCCGGACGAGACAGGGGAGACAATGAGCAGTTCTTC.

This clone was seen just once. V gene TRBV7-9 combines with J gene TRBJ2-1, with TRBD2 as a possible D gene (5 bases). There are 12 residues in the CDR3. Trimming cost V 4 bases and J 10 bases, with 11 bases left between them. The germline gives CDR1 SEHNR, CDR2 FQNEAQ (reference sequence). The CDR3 region is CASSSDSAEQFF. CDR3 in DNA: TGTGCCAGCAGCTCGGACTCCGCGGAGCAGTTCTTC.

V gene TRBV19 combines with J gene TRBJ1-2; D is unclear. Germline CDR1 reads LNHDA; CDR2 reads SQIVND (reference sequence). Trimming took 3 bases from V and 2 from J, leaving 7 bases between them. The CDR3 consists of 13 residues. This CDR3 is CASSIRRNYGYTF. The CDR3 DNA reads TGTGCCAGTAGTATTCGCAGGAACTATGGCTACACCTTC.

The DNA for the CDR3 is TGTGCCAGCAGTCCCACCAGAGTTCCCTACAATGAGCAGTTCTTC. Translating it yields CASSPTRVPYNEQFF. V and J are TRBV27 and TRBJ2-1; D ambiguous. CDR1 is MNHEY, CDR2 SMNVEV, per germline (reference sequence). V shed 5 bases and J shed 2 bases, with 13 bases lying between them. CDR3 length equals 15 residues.

This clone was recorded only once. DNA of the CDR3: TGTGCCAGTAGTATCGACAGAAGCTCCTACGAGCAGTACTTC. Protein: CASSIDRSSYEQYF. V gene TRBV19 combines with J gene TRBJ2-7; possibly TRBD1 for D (5 bases). The CDR3 covers 14 residues. Germline V gene data show CDR1 as LNHDA and CDR2 as SQIVND (reference sequence). Deletions cut 3 bases from V and 0 bases from J, with 9 bases between.

The chain links TRBV4-2 to TRBJ1-2, with no clear D. Germline values: CDR1 LGHNA, CDR2 YNFKEQ. The CDR3 consists of 15 residues. V was trimmed by 0 bases and J by 2 bases, leaving 10 bases between them. The CDR3 is CASSQDRAGNYGYTF. The CDR3, as DNA: TGTGCCAGCAGCCAAGATCGTGCAGGAAACTATGGCTACACCTTC.

A few counts support this clone. CDR3 residues: CASSSGRLAGGSDYEQYF. The CDR3 DNA reads as TGTGCCAGCAGCTCGGGAAGGCTAGCGGGGGGGTCCGACTACGAGCAGTACTTC. V gene TRBV11-3 combines with J gene TRBJ2-7; 12 bases match TRBD2. The junction had 13 bases not matched to a gene; V was cut back by 4 bases and J by 3 bases. The CDR3 runs 18 residues. Germline CDR1 reads SGHNT; CDR2 reads YENEEA. Together with reference TRBV11-3 and TRBJ2-7, the CDR3 gives the full variable domain: EAGVVQSPRYKIIEKKQPVAFWCNPISGHNTLYWYLQNLGQGPELLIRYENEEAVDDSQLPKDRFSAERLKGVDSTLKIQPAELGDSAVYLCASSSGRLAGGSDYEQYFGPGTRLTVT.

This rearrangement joins TRBV30 to TRBJ2-1; D unclear. V was shortened by 3 bases and J by 5 bases, with 5 bases between the two germline ends. The CDR3 extends over 11 amino acids. Germline-derived CDR1 and CDR2 are GTSNPN and SVGIG (reference sequence). CDR3 nucleotides: TGTGCCTGGAGCGAGAACAATGAGCAGTTCTTC. Translating it yields CAWSENNEQFF.

The CDR3 DNA follows: TGCGCCAGCAGCCCACCCCGGGGCACCTACACTGAAGCTTTCTTT. Amino acid sequence: CASSPPRGTYTEAFF. The V and J genes are TRBV4-1 and TRBJ1-1; TRBD1 is a possible D gene (5 bases). The V gene's germline CDR1 is MGHRA and CDR2 YSYEKL. Trimming cost V 4 bases and J 3 bases, with 15 bases left between them. The CDR3 is 15 residues long.

The chain employs TRBV30 and TRBJ2-7; D is ambiguous. The CDR3 covers 15 residues. With 2 bases removed from V and 1 base from J, the gap between germline ends came to 15 bases. CDR1 and CDR2 from the germline V gene are GTSNPN and SVGIG (reference sequence). The CDR3 DNA follows: TGTGCCTGGAGTCGAGGCACCCAAAATTCCTACGAGCAGTACTTC. It is translated as CAWSRGTQNSYEQYF.

The rearrangement joins TRBV6-6 to TRBJ1-2; 8 positions agree with TRBD1. V was pared by 7 bases and J by 4 bases, with 5 bases of the junction left unmatched. Germline loops: CDR1 MNHNY, CDR2 SVGAGI (reference sequence). The CDR3 consists of 13 residues. The CDR3 region is CASTGQGGYGYTF. The DNA of the CDR3 is TGTGCCAGCACAGGACAGGGCGGCTATGGCTACACCTTC.

The chain carries TRBV7-2 and TRBJ1-4; possible D gene TRBD1, 6 bases. The germline V and J ends were trimmed by 5 bases and 0 bases, with 10 bases remaining between them. The CDR3 is 15 residues long. Germline V lookup: CDR1 SGHTA, CDR2 FQGNSA. In DNA, the CDR3 is TGTGCCAGCAGCAAGGACAGCGCAACTAATGAAAAACTGTTTTTT. It yields the protein CASSKDSATNEKLFF.

In this sample, this clone turned up once. This chain connects TRBV10-3 to TRBJ2-7, with D perhaps matching TRBD2 (6 bases). There are 13 residues in the CDR3. Germline V CDR1 and CDR2: ENHRY, SYGVKD. V was pared by 6 bases and J by 2 bases, with 11 bases between. The CDR3 region is CAISGGGPYEQYF. In DNA, the CDR3 is TGTGCCATCAGCGGGGGAGGCCCCTACGAGCAGTACTTC.

CDR3 sequence (DNA): TGTGCCAGCAGTGATCATTCGACAGGGACGCGGTCGTATCAGCCCCAGCATTTT. It is translated as CASSDHSTGTRSYQPQHF. The rearrangement joins TRBV6-1 to TRBJ1-5; TRBD1 agrees at 7 bases. CDR1 MNHNS and CDR2 SASEGT come from the germline V gene. V trimming: 3 bases; J trimming: 5 bases; junction bases outside the gene matches: 16. There are 18 residues in the CDR3.

The rearrangement joins TRBV11-3 to TRBJ2-2, with 9 bases aligning to TRBD2. There are 18 residues in the CDR3. The germline gives CDR1 SGHNT, CDR2 YENEEA. Germline trimming cut 4 bases from V and 5 bases from J; bases unmatched to any gene: 14. CDR3 nucleotides: TGTGCCAGCAGCTCCCCGGTTGGCGGGGGGGCCTCTACCGGGGAGCTGTTTTTT. It encodes CASSSPVGGGASTGELFF.

The chain is built from TRBV27 and TRBJ1-6, with 7 bases fitting TRBD1. The CDR3 runs 15 residues. V was pared by 7 bases and J by 4 bases, with 7 bases of the junction left unmatched. Germline lookup yields CDR1 MNHEY and CDR2 SMNVEV (reference sequence). CDR3 coding DNA: TGTGCCAGCACCAACACGGACAGGTATAATTCACCCCTCCACTTT. As protein: CASTNTDRYNSPLHF.

The V call is TRBV6-1, the J call TRBJ2-3; 9 bases map to TRBD2. V trimming: 6 bases; J trimming: 3 bases; junction bases outside the gene matches: 7. Germline V gene data show CDR1 as MNHNS and CDR2 as SASEGT. This CDR3 has 15 amino acids. CDR3 protein: CASRTEREATDTQYF. The CDR3 bases are TGTGCCAGCAGGACCGAGCGGGAGGCAACAGATACGCAGTATTTT.

The chain uses TRBV4-1 and TRBJ2-1; TRBD2 agrees at 11 bases. This CDR3 has 16 residues. With 0 bases clipped from V and 4 bases from J, the junction kept 2 bases outside the gene matches. Germline values: CDR1 MGHRA, CDR2 YSYEKL. The CDR3 spells CASSQEGTSGYNEQFF. The CDR3 nucleotides are TGCGCCAGCAGCCAAGAGGGGACTAGCGGATACAATGAGCAGTTCTTC.

The J gene is TRBJ1-3, the V gene TRBV9; D unclear. The germline CDR1 and CDR2 sequences are SGDLS and YYNGEE. V lost 6 bases to trimming and J lost 5 bases, with 18 bases between them. The CDR3 loop spans 15 amino acids. DNA of the CDR3: TGTGCCAGCAAACCCAGCCCGATCACTCGAAACACCATATATTTT. It yields the protein CASKPSPITRNTIYF.

J is TRBJ2-5 and V is TRBV6-1; D possibly matches TRBD1 or TRBD2 (7 bases each). CDR1 and CDR2 from the germline V gene are MNHNS and SASEGT. The CDR3 has 11 amino acids. Trimming left V 9 bases short and J 5 bases short, with 10 bases between. CDR3 sequence: CASQGGETQYF. The CDR3 bases are TGTGCCAGTCAGGGGGGGGAGACCCAGTACTTC.